One sample yielded the 24 T cell receptor beta chains listed below, sequenced in a study of CD8+ T cells in alopecia areata. The sequencing template was cDNA reverse transcribed from extracted RNA. Data came from immunoSEQ multiplex PCR; TCRdb stores just in-frame clones and leaves some out. This table has approximately 210,000 clones, approximately 67% appearing once. Treatment given: oral pan-JAK inhibitor, 5-10 mg twice daily. Sequenced here: CD4+ T cells sorted from blood, sampled around week 44, from a patient treated with tofacitinib. The receptors shown here come from a human donor with alopecia areata.

The rearrangement uses TRBV15 and TRBJ2-3; D gene uncertain. The CDR3 extends over 13 amino acids. V was clipped by 0 bases and J by 5 bases, with 6 bases between them. CDR1 and CDR2 (germline): LNHNV, YYDKDF (reference sequence). CDR3 sequence: CATSRDWGDTQYF. CDR3 DNA sequence: TGTGCCACCAGCAGAGATTGGGGAGATACGCAGTATTTT.

The chain joins TRBV5-1 to TRBJ2-7; 8 nucleotides agree with TRBD1. The CDR3 runs 16 residues. In germline, CDR1 is SGHRS, CDR2 YFSETQ. Trimming removed 4 bases from V and 2 bases from J; junction bases left unmatched: 11. CDR3: CASSLGGQALAYEQYF. CDR3 DNA: TGCGCCAGCAGCCTAGGGGGACAGGCTTTAGCCTACGAGCAGTACTTC.

This clone showed up just a few times. The rearrangement joins TRBV11-2 to TRBJ1-1; D gene unclear. Per germline, CDR1 SGHAT and CDR2 FQNNGV. V lost 3 bases, J lost 0 bases, and 5 bases lay in between. The CDR3 spans 13 residues. The CDR3 spells CASSFVVNTEAFF. In DNA, the CDR3 is TGTGCCAGCAGCTTTGTTGTGAACACTGAAGCTTTCTTT.

The V gene is TRBV2, the J gene TRBJ2-7, with D possibly being TRBD2 (6 bases). The CDR3 extends over 12 amino acids. Per the germline V gene, CDR1 is SNHLY and CDR2 is FYNNEI. The V gene lost 11 bases and the J gene lost 1 base, with 12 bases spanning the gap. The CDR3 region has the DNA TGTGCCCGGGGGTCAGCGTCCTACGAGCAGTACTTC. Its translation is CARGSASYEQYF.

This clone was seen ten or more times. The chain combines TRBV9 with TRBJ2-7; 9 nucleotides match TRBD2. CDR3 size: 16 residues. Germline values: CDR1 SGDLS, CDR2 YYNGEE. V trimming: 4 bases; J trimming: 2 bases; junction bases outside the gene matches: 10. The CDR3 nucleotides read TGTGCCAGCAGCCCGGCTGTGCGGGGGGGCCCCTACGAGCAGTACTTC. Translating gives CASSPAVRGGPYEQYF.

This chain uses TRBV6-1 with TRBJ1-2, with D hard to call. The germline gives CDR1 MNHNS, CDR2 SASEGT. This CDR3 comprises 13 residues. Trimming removed 2 bases at V and 8 bases at J, with 12 bases between. The CDR3: CASSESMVLGYTF. Written as DNA, the CDR3 is TGTGCCAGCAGTGAAAGCATGGTTCTGGGCTACACCTTC.

This clone was recorded only once. This rearrangement joins TRBV30 to TRBJ1-4; D gene uncertain. With 5 bases removed from V and 9 bases from J, the gap between germline ends came to 10 bases. The germline V gene encodes CDR1 GTSNPN and CDR2 SVGIG (reference sequence). CDR3 length: 11 residues. CDR3 sequence reads: CAWRLGKKLFF. In DNA form, the CDR3 reads TGTGCCTGGCGTCTGGGTAAAAAACTGTTTTTT.

The chain links TRBV11-2 to TRBJ2-7, with unresolved D. This CDR3 contains 14 residues. Germline CDR1 is SGHAT and CDR2 is FQNNGV. Trimming pared 0 bases from V and 1 base from J, leaving 7 bases between. Here the CDR3 reads CASSLDDLSYEQYF. The CDR3 nucleotides read TGTGCCAGCAGCTTAGATGACTTATCCTACGAGCAGTACTTC.

The chain carries TRBV19 and TRBJ1-2, with D perhaps matching TRBD1 (5 bases). The CDR3 totals 13 residues. Trimming pared 5 bases from V and 4 bases from J, leaving 11 bases between. Germline lookup yields CDR1 LNHDA and CDR2 SQIVND (reference sequence). The CDR3: CASSHAGSYGYTF. The CDR3 DNA follows: TGTGCCAGTAGTCACGCAGGGTCCTATGGCTACACCTTC.

The rearrangement links TRBV18 to TRBJ2-1; TRBD2 aligns across 11 bases. CDR1 is KGHSH and CDR2 is LQKENI in the germline V gene. Trimming removed 0 bases from V and 9 bases from J; junction bases left unmatched: 7. This CDR3 spans 16 amino acids. CDR3 amino acids: CASSPPGTSGTGEQFF. CDR3 bases: TGTGCCAGCTCACCACCGGGGACTAGCGGTACGGGTGAGCAGTTCTTC.

The chain recombines TRBV30 with TRBJ2-1; D is undetermined. Trimming took 1 base from V and 8 from J, leaving 18 bases between them. The CDR3 contains 15 residues. Germline CDR1 GTSNPN, CDR2 SVGIG (reference sequence). The CDR3, as DNA: TGTGCCTGGAGTGATACGTCCTTGACCATGGATGAGCAGTTCTTC. This gives the protein CAWSDTSLTMDEQFF. Variable domain in full (rest from reference TRBV30 and TRBJ2-1): SQTIHQWPATLVQPVGSPLSLECTVEGTSNPNLYWYRQAAGRGLQLLFYSVGIGQISSEVPQNLSASRPQDRQFILSSKKLLLSDSGFYLCAWSDTSLTMDEQFFGPGTRLTVL.

This sequence joins TRBV7-2 and TRBJ1-1; D is unclear. This CDR3 spans 15 amino acids. Germline CDR1 is SGHTA and CDR2 is FQGNSA. The germline V and J ends were trimmed by 0 bases and 4 bases, with 12 bases remaining between them. CDR3 sequence (DNA): TGTGCCAGCAGCTTAGCAGGGATTCGGAGCACTGAAGCTTTCTTT. Translation gives CASSLAGIRSTEAFF.

This clone was found a few times. J is TRBJ2-5 and V is TRBV29-1, with TRBD1 as a possible D gene (5 bases). The CDR3 has 13 residues. Per the germline V gene, CDR1 is SQVTM and CDR2 is ANQGSEA. The V end was cut by 7 bases, the J end by 1 base, with 13 bases between. The DNA for the CDR3 is TGCAGCGGGTTACAGGCTTTCCAAGAGACCCAGTACTTC. As protein: CSGLQAFQETQYF. Complete variable domain (other parts from reference TRBV29-1 and TRBJ2-5): SAVISQKPSRDICQRGTSLTIQCQVDSQVTMMFWYRQQPGQSLTLIATANQGSEATYESGFVIDKFPISRPNLTFSTLTVSNMSPEDSSIYLCSGLQAFQETQYFGPGTRLLVL.

The V and J genes are TRBV27 and TRBJ2-7; 7 nucleotides agree with TRBD1. V lost 5 bases, J lost 2 bases, and 9 bases stayed unmatched. CDR1 is MNHEY, CDR2 SMNVEV, per germline (reference sequence). This CDR3 region has 15 residues. CDR3 DNA: TGTGCCAGCAGTGAAGGATCGGGACAGACCTACGAGCAGTACTTC. Translation: CASSEGSGQTYEQYF.

The genes are TRBV19 and TRBJ1-5; the D gene is possibly TRBD1 (5 bases). This CDR3 comprises 14 residues. Germline-derived CDR1 and CDR2 are LNHDA and SQIVND (reference sequence). Between the trimmed V and J ends, which lost 4 bases and 2 bases, there was a span of 9 bases. This CDR3 is CASSTGYGNQPQHF. The CDR3 region has the DNA TGTGCCAGTAGTACAGGGTACGGCAATCAGCCCCAGCATTTT. Full variable domain (remainder filled in from reference TRBV19 and TRBJ1-5): DGGITQSPKYLFRKEGQNVTLSCEQNLNHDAMYWYRQDPGQGLRLIYYSQIVNDFQKGDIAEGYSVSREKKESFPLTVTSAQKNPTAFYLCASSTGYGNQPQHFGDGTRLSIL.

A few counts support this clone. This chain connects TRBV10-3 to TRBJ1-2; D not certain. Germline CDR1 is ENHRY and CDR2 is SYGVKD. Trimming took off 10 bases at V and 0 bases at J, with 9 bases between the two ends. There are 12 residues in the CDR3. The CDR3 protein is CATPGSNYGYTF. In nucleotides, the CDR3 is TGTGCCACCCCTGGGTCTAACTATGGCTACACCTTC.

This clone was found a few times. The chain has TRBV15 and TRBJ1-2, with unresolved D. Looked up from germline, CDR1 is LNHNV and CDR2 is YYDKDF (reference sequence). The CDR3 extends over 12 amino acids. V lost 2 bases to trimming and J lost 3 bases, with 4 bases between them. CDR3 DNA: TGTGCCACCAGCAGACCAGACTATGGCTACACCTTC. As protein: CATSRPDYGYTF.

The chain uses TRBV6-5 and TRBJ1-1; the match to TRBD1 covers 10 bases. V lost 11 bases, J lost 5 bases, and 11 bases stayed unmatched. The germline CDR1 and CDR2 sequences are MNHEY and SVGAGI. The CDR3 is 14 amino acids. The chain's CDR3 is CAAKSGTGVTEAFF. The CDR3 bases are TGTGCCGCCAAGAGCGGGACAGGGGTGACTGAAGCTTTCTTT.

This clone has more than one count but fewer than ten. V usage is TRBV2 and J usage is TRBJ1-5; no reliable D call. V dropped 4 bases and J dropped 6 bases, with 7 bases sitting between them. The germline V gene encodes CDR1 SNHLY and CDR2 FYNNEI. The CDR3 length is 12 residues. Written as DNA, the CDR3 is TGTGCCAGCAGTGTAAGGCCTCAGCCCCAGCATTTT. Translated, it gives CASSVRPQPQHF.

A few counts support this clone. The rearrangement links TRBV27 to TRBJ1-2; D call uncertain. In germline, CDR1 is MNHEY, CDR2 SMNVEV (reference sequence). V dropped 5 bases and J dropped 0 bases, with 7 bases sitting between them. CDR3 length: 13 amino acids. The CDR3 region is CASSARANYGYTF. In nucleotides, the CDR3 is TGTGCCAGCAGTGCCCGGGCTAACTATGGCTACACCTTC.

The chain is built from TRBV29-1 and TRBJ2-7; 8 positions agree with TRBD1. From germline, CDR1 is SQVTM and CDR2 ANQGSEA. V lost 6 bases to trimming and J lost 5 bases; unmatched junction nucleotides: 9. The length of the CDR3 is 13 residues. CDR3 DNA sequence: TGCAGCGTATCCACAGGGGGTTGGAACGAGCAGTACTTC. Its protein is CSVSTGGWNEQYF.

The chain recombines TRBV7-2 with TRBJ1-5, with D uncertain. Between the trimmed V and J ends, which lost 1 base and 1 base, there was a span of 8 bases. Germline CDR1 reads SGHTA; CDR2 reads FQGNSA. The CDR3 sequence is 15 residues long. CDR3 region: CASSLGRSSNQPQHF. The CDR3 region has the DNA TGTGCCAGCAGCTTAGGACGTTCGAGCAATCAGCCCCAGCATTTT. The full variable domain, in which reference TRBV7-2 and TRBJ1-5 provide the parts outside the CDR3, is GAGVSQSPSNKVTEKGKDVELRCDPISGHTALYWYRQSLGQGLEFLIYFQGNSAPDKSGLPSDRFSAERTGGSVSTLTIQRTQQEDSAVYLCASSLGRSSNQPQHFGDGTRLSIL.

This CDR3 reads CSAKDSDYGYTF. CDR3 coding DNA: TGCAGCGCTAAGGACAGCGACTATGGCTACACCTTC. The chain recombines TRBV29-1 with TRBJ1-2, with D perhaps matching TRBD1 (6 bases). V was shortened by 7 bases and J by 3 bases, with 12 bases between the two germline ends. The CDR3 spans 12 residues. The germline CDR1 and CDR2 sequences are SQVTM and ANQGSEA.

V gene TRBV29-1 combines with J gene TRBJ1-1, with D possibly matching TRBD1 (6 bases). Trimming cost V 6 bases and J 6 bases, with 20 bases left between them. This CDR3 contains 14 residues. The germline V gene has CDR1 SQVTM and CDR2 ANQGSEA. This chain's CDR3 is CSVRTRLRQAEAFF. The DNA for the CDR3 is TGCAGCGTCCGAACCCGACTCCGACAGGCTGAAGCTTTCTTT.